This T cell receptor (beta chain) was documented in a study of shared clonotypes between healthy human individuals. Study outcomes and limitations: With few donors, the genetic and exposure-history diversity represented was limited.

A word on this clone: Antigen unknown.

TCRdb's copy holds only in-frame clones and misses some; the assay was immunoSEQ multiplex PCR. The data hold about 110,000 clones, with around 65% observed a single time. Germline V CDR1 and CDR2: LGHNA, YNFKEQ. The CDR3 spans 15 residues. V lost 4 bases, J lost 5 bases, and 18 bases lay in between. The clonotype was recovered from a woman aged 30 to 39 in good health. The chain combines TRBV4-2 with TRBJ2-7; possibly TRBD1 for D (5 bases). Material: memory CD8+ T cells sorted from blood. Subset described: CD45RO+ cells pooled with CCR7-negative TemRA cells. CDR3 protein: CASSLGAASFNEQYF. CDR3 nucleotide sequence: TGTGCCAGCAGCCTAGGGGCGGCTAGTTTTAACGAGCAGTACTTC.